This section outlines one TCR beta chain sequence together with its context. This entry belongs to a study of blood T cell repertoires in COVID-19. Across the study: The United States, Italy and Spain supplied acute and convalescent COVID-19 samples. Nucleic acid was either cDNA or gDNA, and it came from T cells, B-cell-depleted T cells, or PBMCs.

As handled by the study authors: Reference gene primer amplification gave nucleated cell count estimates. Profiling relied on immunoSEQ multiplex PCR, and the TCRdb table lists in-frame clones only, not all of them. V and J calls and clone size are copied from that table; D and trimming were computed from the DNA. The sample has 200,000 to 300,000 clones, just under 90% seen once. Germline CDR1 reads MNHEY; CDR2 reads SMNVEV (reference sequence). V was clipped by 6 bases and J by 5 bases; unmatched bases: 12. The CDR3 covers 16 residues. This TCR was recovered from a middle-aged woman with acute or convalescent COVID-19. Source material: peripheral blood. The V call is TRBV27, the J call TRBJ2-5, with 10 nucleotides matching TRBD2. The DNA for the CDR3 is TGTGCCAGCAGCCCGGGGGAGCGGGGGGGATTCGAGACCCAGTACTTC. This gives the protein CASSPGERGGFETQYF.